A selection of T cell receptor beta chains follows, all from one sample in a study of T cell responses to AZD1222 COVID-19 vaccine. Libraries were prepared by immunoSEQ multiplex PCR; TCRdb keeps only in-frame clonotypes and omits some of them. The sample carries more than 150,000 clones, around nine tenths recorded once. Source: peripheral blood, taken 28 days after the second AZD1222 dose. All receptors come from an adult who received the AZD1222 COVID-19 vaccine. Both conserved end residues are part of each CDR3. A D gene is named only where the DNA matches it firmly. Some rows have no size entry. The others give once, few or many, or a class for an expanded clone.

NA TRBJ2-7 TRBV7-2 NA TGTGCCAGCAGCCCACCTTGGGGCCGTTCCTACGAGCAGTACTTC CASSPPWGRSYEQYF
NA TRBJ1-2 TRBV12-3/TRBV12-4 NA TGTGCCAGCAGTCTTGATCTAGGCTACACCTTC CASSLDLGYTF
NA TRBJ1-4 TRBV30 TRBD1 TGTGCCTGGAGTGTAGGGTCAGGGGGTAATGAAAAACTGTTTTTT CAWSVGSGGNEKLFF
NA TRBJ2-7 TRBV7-9 TRBD2 TGTGCCAGCAGGATAAGCGGGATATACGAGCAGTACTTC CASRISGIYEQYF
NA TRBJ1-5 TRBV5-5 NA TGTGCCAGCAGCTTCGGCACGTCAGGGACCTATAACAATCAGCCCCAGCATTTT CASSFGTSGTYNNQPQHF
NA TRBJ2-7 TRBV24-1 NA TGTGCCACCAGTGATTCCGACGGAAAGGCCTACGAGCAGTACTTC CATSDSDGKAYEQYF
NA TRBJ1-4 TRBV7-7 TRBD1 TGTGCCAGCAGCCCTGGGGGGGGACAGAGTGAAAAACTGTTTTTT CASSPGGGQSEKLFF
NA TRBJ1-4 TRBV28 NA TGTGCCAGCAGTACTTCTCACGCAACTAATGAAAAACTGTTTTTT CASSTSHATNEKLFF
NA TRBJ2-3 TRBV7-8 TRBD2 TGTGCCAGCAGCTTAGCGTCTAGCGGTGGCACAGATACGCAGTATTTT CASSLASSGGTDTQYF
NA TRBJ1-5 TRBV7-2 NA TGTGCCAGCAGCCAACCTAATCAGCCCCAGCATTTT CASSQPNQPQHF
once TRBJ2-7 TRBV5-4 TRBD1 TGTGCCAGCAGCTTAACAGGGGGACCCGAGCAGTACTTC CASSLTGGPEQYF
NA TRBJ2-3 TRBV5-3 NA TGTGCCAGAAGCCCCACGAGGGGGCGGGACCGGGATACGCAGTATTTT CARSPTRGRDRDTQYF
NA TRBJ1-1 TRBV4-1 NA TGCGCCAGCAGCCCCGGTGGGCGGACTGAAGCTTTCTTT CASSPGGRTEAFF
NA TRBJ1-2 TRBV11-1 NA TGTGCCAGCAGCCTTCGCCTGTCGTATGGCTACACCTTC CASSLRLSYGYTF
NA TRBJ1-2 TRBV20-1 NA TGCAGTGCTAGTACCCCCTATGGCTACACCTTC CSASTPYGYTF
NA TRBJ2-2 TRBV29-1 TRBD1 TGCAGCGCCATACAGGGGGCGGGCACCGGGGAGCTGTTTTTT CSAIQGAGTGELFF
NA TRBJ2-3 TRBV7-2 TRBD2 TGTGCCAGCAGCTTTGGCGGGGGGGCGACAGATACGCAGTATTTT CASSFGGGATDTQYF
NA TRBJ1-5 TRBV3-1/TRBV3-2 NA TGTGCCAGCAGCCAAGATCCCAGGAACAATCAGCCCCAGCATTTT CASSQDPRNNQPQHF
NA TRBJ2-1 TRBV3-1/TRBV3-2 NA TGTGCCAGCAGAGAGAACAATGAGCAGTTCTTC CASRENNEQFF
NA TRBJ2-7 TRBV11-1 TRBD1 TGTGCCAGCAGCTTTGGGACAGGGGGGGACGAGCAGTACTTC CASSFGTGGDEQYF
NA TRBJ2-5 TRBV6-5 TRBD2 TGTGCCTCACAACCCGGGGGGGCCTGGGAGACCCAGTACTTC CASQPGGAWETQYF
NA TRBJ1-4 TRBV10-3 NA TGTGCCATCAGTGAGGGACCAGGGGCGGCTAATGAAAAACTGTTTTTT CAISEGPGAANEKLFF
NA TRBJ2-3 TRBV14 NA TGTGCCAGCACTTCATCAGTTAGGGGCAACTCAGATACGCAGTATTTT CASTSSVRGNSDTQYF
NA TRBJ1-2 TRBV10-3 NA TGTGCCATCAGTGAAAGGAAACAGAACTATGGCTACACCTTC CAISERKQNYGYTF
NA TRBJ1-6 TRBV15 NA TGTGCCACCAGCAGAGATAGGGAGGGGGGTTCACCCCTCCACTTT CATSRDREGGSPLHF
NA TRBJ1-5 TRBV6-1 NA TGTGCCAGCAGTGAAACGAGTCAGCCCCAGCATTTT CASSETSQPQHF
NA TRBJ1-1 TRBV19 NA TGTGCCAGTTCGGGACGGAAGAACACTGAAGCTTTCTTT CASSGRKNTEAFF
NA TRBJ1-4 TRBV18 NA TGTGCCAGCTCACCACTGCAGGCCAATGAAAAACTGTTTTTT CASSPLQANEKLFF
NA TRBJ1-5 TRBV5-6 TRBD1 TGTGCCAGCAGCTTGATGGCTGCAGGGGGTATCAACCAGCCCCAGCATTTT CASSLMAAGGINQPQHF
NA TRBJ2-1 TRBV7-9 NA TGTGCCAGCAGCTTAGCGGGAGATAAGTTCTTC CASSLAGDKFF
NA TRBJ1-5 TRBV19 TRBD1 TGTGCCAGTAGTATAGATCGCACGGGCAGGGGGCTTCTGCAGCCCCAGCATTTT CASSIDRTGRGLLQPQHF
NA TRBJ2-7 TRBV11-2 TRBD2 TGTGCCAGCAGCCCCCGGGGGGGCGAGCAGTACTTC CASSPRGGEQYF
NA TRBJ1-1 TRBV14 NA TGTGCCAGCAGCACAGGGTACACACGAGGAACTGAAGCTTTCTTT CASSTGYTRGTEAFF
NA TRBJ2-7 TRBV30 TRBD1 TGTGCCTTCCCCCAGCAGACAGGGCTCTACGAGCAGTACTTC CAFPQQTGLYEQYF